These T cell receptor beta chains were read from a single sample in a study of blood T cell repertoires in COVID-19. TCRdb keeps only in-frame clones here, not all; method: immunoSEQ multiplex PCR. The repertoire holds about 62,000 clones, with over 75% as singletons. Sequencing input: peripheral blood. The receptors were gathered from an older woman with COVID-19, enrolled during active disease. CDR3s include the opening cysteine and the closing phenylalanine or tryptophan. Fields, in order: V gene, clone size, J gene, D gene, CDR3 protein, CDR3 DNA. The D gene is left open where the match is weak. Part of the rows lack a size; the others show once, few, many or a class for expanded clones.

v_call: TRBV7-2; clone_size: NA; j_call: TRBJ2-7; d_call: TRBD1; cdr3_aa: CASSFFGQGKVEQYF; cdr3_nt: TGTGCCAGCAGCTTCTTCGGACAGGGAAAGGTCGAGCAGTACTTC
v_call: TRBV2; clone_size: NA; j_call: TRBJ2-7; d_call: TRBD2; cdr3_aa: CASSRELAASYEQYF; cdr3_nt: TGTGCCAGCTCGAGGGAGCTAGCGGCCTCCTACGAGCAGTACTTC
v_call: TRBV18; clone_size: NA; j_call: TRBJ2-2; d_call: NA; cdr3_aa: CASSYRQLNTGELFF; cdr3_nt: TGTGCCAGCTCATACCGACAGCTTAACACCGGGGAGCTGTTTTTT
v_call: TRBV7-2; clone_size: NA; j_call: TRBJ2-3; d_call: NA; cdr3_aa: CASSLVSNTDTQYF; cdr3_nt: TGTGCCAGCAGCTTAGTAAGCAACACAGATACGCAGTATTTT
v_call: TRBV4-3; clone_size: few; j_call: TRBJ1-2; d_call: NA; cdr3_aa: CASSQGERGYTF; cdr3_nt: TGCGCCAGCAGCCAAGGAGAGCGGGGCTACACCTTC
v_call: TRBV5-1; clone_size: NA; j_call: TRBJ2-1; d_call: TRBD2; cdr3_aa: CASSSTNRLAGVNEQFF; cdr3_nt: TGCGCCAGCAGCTCCACTAATCGTCTAGCGGGAGTCAATGAGCAGTTCTTC
v_call: TRBV27; clone_size: NA; j_call: TRBJ1-5; d_call: TRBD1; cdr3_aa: CASSPSATGGNQPQHF; cdr3_nt: TGTGCCAGCAGTCCCTCAGCGACAGGGGGGAATCAGCCCCAGCATTTT
v_call: TRBV9; clone_size: NA; j_call: TRBJ1-4; d_call: NA; cdr3_aa: CASSVGGGVNEKLFF; cdr3_nt: TGTGCCAGCAGCGTAGGTGGAGGGGTTAATGAAAAACTGTTTTTT
v_call: TRBV7-9; clone_size: NA; j_call: TRBJ2-7; d_call: TRBD2; cdr3_aa: CASSPSGGIYEQYF; cdr3_nt: TGTGCCAGCAGCCCTAGCGGGGGGATTTACGAGCAGTACTTC
v_call: TRBV12-3/TRBV12-4; clone_size: once; j_call: TRBJ2-7; d_call: NA; cdr3_aa: CASSFGEAYEQYF; cdr3_nt: TGTGCCAGCAGTTTTGGCGAGGCCTACGAGCAGTACTTC
v_call: TRBV19; clone_size: NA; j_call: TRBJ2-7; d_call: TRBD1; cdr3_aa: CASSSPRTGGLPYEQYF; cdr3_nt: TGTGCCAGTAGTTCCCCAAGGACAGGGGGTTTACCCTACGAGCAGTACTTC
v_call: TRBV6-2/TRBV6-3; clone_size: once; j_call: TRBJ1-5; d_call: NA; cdr3_aa: CASSYSGHNQPQHF; cdr3_nt: TGTGCCAGCAGTTACTCGGGACACAATCAGCCCCAGCATTTT
v_call: TRBV25-1; clone_size: NA; j_call: TRBJ2-7; d_call: TRBD1; cdr3_aa: CASSAWTGNNEQYF; cdr3_nt: TGTGCCAGCAGTGCTTGGACAGGGAATAACGAGCAGTACTTC
v_call: TRBV7-8; clone_size: NA; j_call: TRBJ1-5; d_call: NA; cdr3_aa: CASSLEGGLGNQPQHF; cdr3_nt: TGTGCCAGCAGCTTAGAAGGCGGGCTCGGCAATCAGCCCCAGCATTTT
v_call: TRBV6-5; clone_size: NA; j_call: TRBJ2-2; d_call: NA; cdr3_aa: CASGRTNTGELFF; cdr3_nt: TGTGCCAGCGGGAGGACGAACACCGGGGAGCTGTTTTTT
v_call: TRBV2; clone_size: NA; j_call: TRBJ2-7; d_call: TRBD2; cdr3_aa: CASSGPSGNYEQYF; cdr3_nt: TGTGCCAGCAGTGGCCCTAGCGGGAACTACGAGCAGTACTTC
v_call: TRBV4-1; clone_size: NA; j_call: TRBJ1-2; d_call: NA; cdr3_aa: CASSQDGLARFGYTF; cdr3_nt: TGCGCCAGCAGCCAAGATGGGTTAGCTCGTTTTGGCTACACCTTC
v_call: TRBV19; clone_size: NA; j_call: TRBJ1-1; d_call: TRBD1; cdr3_aa: CASSPTGGTEAFF; cdr3_nt: TGTGCCAGTAGTCCTACAGGGGGGACTGAAGCTTTCTTT
v_call: TRBV3-1/TRBV3-2; clone_size: NA; j_call: TRBJ2-7; d_call: NA; cdr3_aa: CASSQAVYEQYF; cdr3_nt: TGTGCCAGCAGCCAAGCCGTATACGAGCAGTACTTC
v_call: TRBV5-1; clone_size: NA; j_call: TRBJ1-1; d_call: NA; cdr3_aa: CASSVYGTEAFF; cdr3_nt: TGCGCCAGCAGCGTTTACGGCACTGAAGCTTTCTTT
v_call: TRBV18; clone_size: NA; j_call: TRBJ2-2; d_call: TRBD1; cdr3_aa: CASSQDRGPNTGELFF; cdr3_nt: TGTGCCAGCTCACAAGACAGGGGTCCTAACACCGGGGAGCTGTTTTTT
v_call: TRBV19; clone_size: NA; j_call: TRBJ2-7; d_call: TRBD1; cdr3_aa: CASSTYGGTGSYEQYF; cdr3_nt: TGTGCCAGTAGTACTTACGGGGGGACAGGGTCCTACGAGCAGTACTTC
v_call: TRBV30; clone_size: NA; j_call: TRBJ1-5; d_call: TRBD1; cdr3_aa: CAWSGTGTQPQHF; cdr3_nt: TGTGCCTGGAGTGGGACAGGGACGCAGCCCCAGCATTTT
v_call: TRBV2; clone_size: once; j_call: TRBJ1-5; d_call: TRBD1; cdr3_aa: CASSLTGQVNQPQHF; cdr3_nt: TGTGCCAGCAGTTTAACGGGACAGGTCAATCAGCCCCAGCATTTT
v_call: TRBV18; clone_size: NA; j_call: TRBJ1-4; d_call: TRBD1; cdr3_aa: CASSQRTGLNEKLFF; cdr3_nt: TGTGCCAGCTCGCAGAGGACAGGGCTCAATGAAAAACTGTTTTTT
v_call: TRBV4-2; clone_size: few; j_call: TRBJ1-1; d_call: NA; cdr3_aa: CASSQAVGPAFF; cdr3_nt: TGTGCCAGCAGCCAAGCCGTTGGCCCAGCTTTCTTT
v_call: TRBV7-8; clone_size: NA; j_call: TRBJ1-2; d_call: NA; cdr3_aa: CASSLGGVGPHLNYGYTF; cdr3_nt: TGTGCCAGCAGCTTAGGGGGGGTGGGCCCCCACCTTAACTATGGCTACACCTTC
v_call: TRBV29-1; clone_size: NA; j_call: TRBJ1-2; d_call: NA; cdr3_aa: CSVGGSDRNYGYTF; cdr3_nt: TGCAGCGTTGGGGGTTCGGACAGAAACTATGGCTACACCTTC
v_call: TRBV11-2; clone_size: NA; j_call: TRBJ2-7; d_call: TRBD2; cdr3_aa: CASRPTLAGGVSEQYF; cdr3_nt: TGTGCCAGCAGGCCTACCCTAGCGGGAGGGGTGAGCGAGCAGTACTTC
v_call: TRBV27; clone_size: NA; j_call: TRBJ2-6; d_call: NA; cdr3_aa: CASSLSAGPMISGANVLTF; cdr3_nt: TGTGCCAGCAGTTTATCCGCGGGACCGATGATCTCTGGGGCCAACGTCCTGACTTTC
v_call: TRBV24-1; clone_size: NA; j_call: TRBJ1-1; d_call: TRBD1; cdr3_aa: CATIGQGGTEAFF; cdr3_nt: TGTGCCACCATTGGACAGGGGGGGACTGAAGCTTTCTTT
v_call: TRBV7-3; clone_size: NA; j_call: TRBJ2-1; d_call: TRBD2; cdr3_aa: CASSLGPSGGPWQFF; cdr3_nt: TGTGCCAGCAGCTTAGGGCCTAGCGGGGGTCCTTGGCAGTTCTTC
v_call: TRBV6-2/TRBV6-3; clone_size: NA; j_call: TRBJ1-2; d_call: NA; cdr3_aa: CASSYSNRGNGYTF; cdr3_nt: TGTGCCAGCAGTTACTCGAATCGGGGGAATGGCTACACCTTC
v_call: TRBV11-2; clone_size: NA; j_call: TRBJ1-1; d_call: TRBD1; cdr3_aa: CASLLGAGGRRDTEAFF; cdr3_nt: TGTGCCAGCTTGCTTGGGGCAGGGGGCCGTCGGGACACTGAAGCTTTCTTT
v_call: TRBV9; clone_size: once; j_call: TRBJ1-4; d_call: NA; cdr3_aa: CASSAWGATNEKLFF; cdr3_nt: TGTGCCAGCAGCGCCTGGGGGGCAACTAATGAAAAACTGTTTTTT
v_call: TRBV30; clone_size: once; j_call: TRBJ2-7; d_call: NA; cdr3_aa: CAWSYGGRGAYEQYF; cdr3_nt: TGTGCCTGGAGTTACGGGGGCAGGGGGGCTTACGAGCAGTACTTC
v_call: TRBV12-5; clone_size: NA; j_call: TRBJ2-1; d_call: NA; cdr3_aa: CASGSNRGGYNEQFF; cdr3_nt: TGTGCTAGTGGGTCTAACAGGGGAGGCTACAATGAGCAGTTCTTC
v_call: TRBV19; clone_size: once; j_call: TRBJ1-5; d_call: TRBD1; cdr3_aa: CASMGTDPRGAQHF; cdr3_nt: TGTGCCAGTATGGGGACAGACCCCCGAGGGGCCCAGCATTTT
v_call: TRBV7-3; clone_size: NA; j_call: TRBJ2-7; d_call: TRBD1; cdr3_aa: CASSLIGRGQGSEQYF; cdr3_nt: TGTGCCAGCAGCTTAATAGGGAGGGGACAGGGGTCCGAGCAGTACTTC
v_call: TRBV3-1/TRBV3-2; clone_size: NA; j_call: TRBJ2-1; d_call: TRBD2; cdr3_aa: CASSNRKLAGGVNEQFF; cdr3_nt: TGTGCCAGCAGCAACCGGAAACTAGCGGGAGGTGTGAATGAGCAGTTCTTC
v_call: TRBV13; clone_size: NA; j_call: TRBJ1-1; d_call: TRBD1; cdr3_aa: CASSLGGRGRNTEAFF; cdr3_nt: TGTGCCAGCAGCTTAGGGGGCAGGGGGCGGAACACTGAAGCTTTCTTT
v_call: TRBV5-6; clone_size: NA; j_call: TRBJ2-5; d_call: NA; cdr3_aa: CASSARGGFRETQYF; cdr3_nt: TGTGCCAGCAGCGCAAGGGGGGGATTTCGAGAGACCCAGTACTTC
v_call: TRBV11-2; clone_size: NA; j_call: TRBJ2-2; d_call: TRBD2; cdr3_aa: CASSSLLAGGANTGELFF; cdr3_nt: TGTGCCAGCAGCTCACTACTAGCGGGAGGAGCGAACACCGGGGAGCTGTTTTTT
v_call: TRBV7-2; clone_size: few; j_call: TRBJ2-7; d_call: NA; cdr3_aa: CASSLERQSYEQYF; cdr3_nt: TGTGCCAGCAGCTTAGAGAGGCAGTCCTACGAGCAGTACTTC
v_call: TRBV21-1; clone_size: NA; j_call: TRBJ1-1; d_call: NA; cdr3_aa: CAPRNTEAFF; cdr3_nt: TGTGCCCCCAGGAACACTGAAGCTTTCTTT
v_call: TRBV7-9; clone_size: NA; j_call: TRBJ1-4; d_call: TRBD1; cdr3_aa: CASSPLTGGNEKLFF; cdr3_nt: TGTGCCAGCAGCCCCCTGACAGGGGGCAATGAAAAACTGTTTTTT
v_call: TRBV6-6; clone_size: NA; j_call: TRBJ1-4; d_call: NA; cdr3_aa: CASSYSLEGLSFF; cdr3_nt: TGTGCCAGCAGTTACTCGTTGGAGGGGTTATCTTTTTTT
v_call: TRBV19; clone_size: NA; j_call: TRBJ1-1; d_call: NA; cdr3_aa: CASRVGMGIGTEAFF; cdr3_nt: TGTGCCAGTAGGGTCGGGATGGGGATTGGCACTGAAGCTTTCTTT
v_call: TRBV5-1; clone_size: NA; j_call: TRBJ2-2; d_call: NA; cdr3_aa: CASSLVSTGELFF; cdr3_nt: TGCGCCAGCAGCTTGGTCAGTACCGGGGAGCTGTTTTTT
v_call: TRBV28; clone_size: NA; j_call: TRBJ2-1; d_call: NA; cdr3_aa: CASRGGSYNEQFF; cdr3_nt: TGTGCCAGCAGAGGGGGCTCCTACAATGAGCAGTTCTTC
v_call: TRBV6-5; clone_size: once; j_call: TRBJ1-2; d_call: TRBD1; cdr3_aa: CASSSSGGLYGYTF; cdr3_nt: TGTGCCAGCAGTTCCTCAGGGGGCTTGTATGGCTACACCTTC
v_call: TRBV6-2/TRBV6-3; clone_size: NA; j_call: TRBJ1-2; d_call: NA; cdr3_aa: CASSYGPTRGGYTF; cdr3_nt: TGTGCCAGCAGTTACGGGCCAACCCGAGGGGGCTACACCTTC
v_call: TRBV10-3; clone_size: NA; j_call: TRBJ2-7; d_call: TRBD2; cdr3_aa: CAIKITRGAYEQYF; cdr3_nt: TGTGCCATCAAAATTACACGGGGGGCCTACGAGCAGTACTTC
v_call: TRBV4-1; clone_size: NA; j_call: TRBJ2-5; d_call: TRBD2; cdr3_aa: CASSQSLAGPETQYF; cdr3_nt: TGCGCCAGCAGCCAGAGCTTAGCGGGACCAGAGACCCAGTACTTC